A selection of T cell receptor beta chains follows, all from one sample in a study of early T cells in non-severe SARS-CoV-2 infection. TCRdb ran MiXCR on the 5' RACE reads and lists one entry per CDR3 protein. The table lists tens of thousands of distinct CDR3 sequences, roughly 15% of them singletons. The sequenced sample was whole blood. These TCRs come from an adult who was a healthcare worker with PCR-confirmed SARS-CoV-2 infection or an uninfected control (not recorded which). Both conserved end residues are part of each CDR3. The D gene is left open where the match is weak. Rows may omit the clone size; those that give it use once, few, many or a size class.

J gene,V gene,D gene,clone size,CDR3 DNA,CDR3 protein
TRBJ2-1,TRBV28,NA,NA,TGTGCCAGCAGCCCTGCCTACAGGGATCTTATCTACAATGAGCAGTTCTTC,CASSPAYRDLIYNEQFF
TRBJ1-2,TRBV5-1,NA,many,TGCGCCAGCAGTTCGACCACAGGGCGCAATGCCTATGGCTACACCTTC,CASSSTTGRNAYGYTF
TRBJ1-3,TRBV11-2,TRBD1,NA,TGTGCCAGCAGCTCGGGACAGGCGGATGGAAACACCATATATTTT,CASSSGQADGNTIYF
TRBJ2-7,TRBV28,NA,NA,TGTGCCAGCAGTTTAGGAGTTTCGGCCTACGAGCAGTACTTC,CASSLGVSAYEQYF
TRBJ1-4,TRBV3-1,NA,few,TGTGCCAGCAGCGTAGACGATGAAAAACTGTTTTTT,CASSVDDEKLFF
TRBJ2-5,TRBV4-1,NA,NA,TGCGCCAGCAGCCAAGGCGGGTTCGAGACCCAGTACTTC,CASSQGGFETQYF
TRBJ2-7,TRBV28,NA,NA,TGTGCCAGCAGTTTCCGCGGACAGAGCGGACAGTACTTC,CASSFRGQSGQYF
TRBJ1-2,TRBV29-1,TRBD1,NA,TGCAGCGTTGATGGGACAGGGGGCTATGGCTACACCTTC,CSVDGTGGYGYTF
TRBJ1-1,TRBV2,TRBD1,NA,TGTGTCAGCAGTGAACAGGGGGATTCCACTGAAGCTTTCTTT,CVSSEQGDSTEAFF
TRBJ2-1,TRBV6-2/TRBV6-3,NA,NA,TGTGCCAGCAGTTACGACCGCGGAACCTACAATGAGCAGTTCTTC,CASSYDRGTYNEQFF
TRBJ2-6,TRBV28,NA,NA,TGTGCCAGCAGGAGACAGGAGGCCGGGGCCAACGTCCTGACTTTC,CASRRQEAGANVLTF
TRBJ1-1,TRBV12-5,NA,once,TGTGCTAGTGGTCCCCCGGGGGCGCTGAACACTGAAGCTTTCTTT,CASGPPGALNTEAFF
TRBJ2-2,TRBV20-1,NA,NA,TGCAGTGCTAGCCCCGGGACTAACACCGGGGAGCTGTTTTTT,CSASPGTNTGELFF
TRBJ2-7,TRBV15,NA,NA,TGTGCCACCAGCAGAGATAAGCCCTACGAGCAGTACTTC,CATSRDKPYEQYF
TRBJ2-7,TRBV5-1,NA,few,TGCGCCAGCAGGACGACGTTGGGACGGCTTCCCTCCTACGAGCAGTACTTC,CASRTTLGRLPSYEQYF
TRBJ2-7,TRBV27,TRBD1,few,TGTGCCAGCAGGACCCGGGACAGATTGTACGAGCAGTACTTC,CASRTRDRLYEQYF
TRBJ2-1,TRBV30,NA,many,TGTGCCTGGAACAGGGTGGATGAGCAGTTCTTC,CAWNRVDEQFF
TRBJ1-1,TRBV7-9,NA,NA,TGTGCCAGCAGCTTAGCCCAGGGCGGGGACACTGAAGCTTTCTTT,CASSLAQGGDTEAFF
TRBJ2-4,TRBV6-5,TRBD1,NA,TGTGCCAGCAGTCCGGGGACAGCAAACATTCAGTACTTC,CASSPGTANIQYF
TRBJ2-2,TRBV2,NA,NA,TGTGCCAGCAGAAGGGACCGATCCACCGGGGAGCTGTTTTTT,CASRRDRSTGELFF
TRBJ1-2,TRBV20-1,NA,few,TGCAGTGCTAGAGATCTGACTAACTATGGCTACACCTTC,CSARDLTNYGYTF
TRBJ2-1,TRBV11-2,NA,few,TGTGCCAGCAGTCTCCGCGGGGGCCCTCGCTACAATGAGCAGTTCTTC,CASSLRGGPRYNEQFF
TRBJ2-3,TRBV7-9,TRBD1,NA,TGTGCCAGCAGCCGGGACAGGGTCACAGATACGCAGTATTTT,CASSRDRVTDTQYF
TRBJ1-4,TRBV12-3/TRBV12-4,NA,few,TGTGCCAGCAGTTTTAATACGGGGAAGGAAAAACTGTTTTTT,CASSFNTGKEKLFF
TRBJ2-2,TRBV27,NA,few,TGTGCCAGCAGTTTCCTGGGGACGTCGAACACCGGGGAGCTGTTTTTT,CASSFLGTSNTGELFF
TRBJ2-7,TRBV28,TRBD1,NA,TGTGCCAGTAAGACAGGGGGCTCCACGTTCTACGAGCAGTACTTC,CASKTGGSTFYEQYF
TRBJ2-5,TRBV4-3,NA,few,TGCGCCAGCAGCCAAGATGGTCAAGCCCAGGGAGGCCAAGAGACCCAGTACTTC,CASSQDGQAQGGQETQYF
TRBJ1-1,TRBV27,NA,NA,TGTGCCAGCAGTTTATTGGGCTCCCAAGCTTTCTTT,CASSLLGSQAFF
TRBJ2-7,TRBV27,TRBD1,many,TGTGCCAGCAGTTTATCAGGGACAGGTCAAGCCTACGAGCAGTACTTC,CASSLSGTGQAYEQYF
TRBJ1-3,TRBV18,TRBD1,many,TGTGCCAGCTCACGAACGGGACAGGGCTTTGCTGGAAACACCATATATTTT,CASSRTGQGFAGNTIYF